These 23 T cell receptor beta chains came from one sample sequenced in a study of T cells in Graves' hyperthyroidism and ophthalmopathy. Amplification of TCR beta CDR3 regions used RNA as the template. With the HTBI primer set, the TCR CDR3 went through a first round of RT-PCR. One entry per CDR3 protein results from TCRdb running MiXCR on the multiplex PCR reads. The profile shows a few hundred thousand distinct CDR3 sequences, 15% to 18% of them singletons. The source material was blood. These TCRs come from a woman aged 25 to 39 with Graves' hyperthyroidism.

V is TRBV10-3 and J is TRBJ1-5; TRBD1 matches at 8 bases. This CDR3 spans 15 amino acids. With V trimmed by 3 bases and J by 2 bases, 3 bases remained unmatched. Per the germline V gene, CDR1 is ENHRY and CDR2 is SYGVKD. In DNA, the CDR3 is TGTGCCATCAGTGAAGGGGGACAGGGCAATCAGCCCCAGCATTTT. It encodes CAISEGGQGNQPQHF.

This clonotype was counted only a few times. Sequence at one end of the junction differs from germline and may be a read error. The J gene is TRBJ1-1, the V gene TRBV27, with D possibly TRBD1 on 5 matching bases. Germline V gene lookup returns CDR1 MNHEY and CDR2 SMNVEV (reference sequence). The CDR3 contains 10 residues. The CDR3 bases are TGTGTCAGCCTCGGGAGGGGAGCTTTCTTT. This codes for CVSLGRGAFF.

This clonotype appeared many times. This rearrangement joins TRBV6-1 to TRBJ1-2, with D hard to call. The CDR3 totals 15 residues. V was shortened by 5 bases and J by 8 bases, with 21 bases between the two germline ends. CDR1 and CDR2 (germline): MNHNS, SASEGT. Here the CDR3 DNA reads TGTGCCAGCAGTCCCGAAGCCCCGGACTTAGGGGGCTACACCTTC. Translating gives CASSPEAPDLGGYTF.

This clonotype was picked up a small number of times. The chain couples TRBV20-1 to TRBJ2-1; D gene ambiguous. The CDR3 has 14 amino acids. Germline CDR1 and CDR2: DFQATT and SNEGSKA (reference sequence). The V end lost 0 bases, the J end lost 7 bases, and 13 bases lay between the germline ends. The CDR3 reads CSARDPLLRNEQFF. Written as DNA, the CDR3 is TGCAGTGCTAGAGATCCCTTATTGAGGAATGAGCAGTTCTTC.

V and J are TRBV6-1 and TRBJ1-3; D might be TRBD1 (5 bases). The germline gives CDR1 MNHNS, CDR2 SASEGT. V shed 8 bases and J shed 9 bases, with 20 bases lying between them. The CDR3 is 14 amino acids. CDR3: CASGRTVTGGTIYF. CDR3 DNA sequence: TGTGCCAGCGGCCGGACTGTGACTGGGGGCACCATATATTTT.

This clonotype turned up a few times. This chain uses TRBV10-3 with TRBJ1-4; possibly TRBD1 for D (6 bases). Germline values: CDR1 ENHRY, CDR2 SYGVKD. There are 13 residues in the CDR3. V lost 10 bases and J 8 bases, leaving 17 bases between the germline ends. CDR3 coding DNA: TGTGCCACACGGACAGTTCTATTCGAAAAACTGTTTTTT. Translation gives CATRTVLFEKLFF.

The chain is built from TRBV10-3 and TRBJ2-5; D gene unclear. The V gene's germline CDR1 is ENHRY and CDR2 SYGVKD. The CDR3 consists of 14 residues. V shed 3 bases and J shed 5 bases, with 13 bases lying between them. The CDR3 DNA follows: TGTGCCATCAGTGACGCTAGGTCTTCGGAGACCCAGTACTTC. This codes for CAISDARSSETQYF.

Concerning this clonotype: This clone may be a read error of a much larger clone one base away. The chain couples TRBV20-1 to TRBJ2-1; TRBD2 might be the D (5 bases). Germline values: CDR1 DFQATT, CDR2 SNEGSKA (reference sequence). The CDR3 has 15 amino acids. CDR3 nucleotides: TGCAGTACTAGAAGAGAGGCCATCCTAGGCAATGAGCAGTTCTTC. Translation gives CSTRREAILGNEQFF.

This clonotype showed up many times. The rearrangement links TRBV20-1 to TRBJ2-7; 7 nucleotides align to TRBD1. The CDR3 contains 13 residues. Germline assignment: CDR1 DFQATT and CDR2 SNEGSKA (reference sequence). The ends lost 5 bases at V and 5 bases at J; junction bases unmatched: 9. This chain's CDR3 is CSAPYQQGNEQYF. The CDR3 DNA reads as TGCAGTGCTCCTTACCAACAGGGGAACGAGCAGTACTTC.

On this clonotype itself: With a much larger clone just one base away, this may be a read error. No conserved phenylalanine or tryptophan is present at the end of the CDR3, so a read error is the likely explanation. This chain uses TRBV30 with TRBJ2-3; 9 bases match TRBD2. Germline loops: CDR1 GTSNPN, CDR2 SVGIG (reference sequence). The CDR3 has 14 residues. J was trimmed by 2 bases and V by 5 bases; bases with no gene match: 5. The CDR3 region has the DNA TGTGCCTGGCTTCTAGCGGGACTCACAGATACGCAGTATCTT. Translated: CAWLLAGLTDTQYL.

The sample holds many counts of this clonotype. This chain uses TRBV12-3 or TRBV12-4 with TRBJ2-3, with TRBD1 as a possible D gene (5 bases). V gave up 6 bases and J gave up 2 bases, with 15 bases separating them. This CDR3 spans 15 amino acids. The DNA of the CDR3 is TGTGCCAGCAGCCCCGGGTCAGGGAACACAGATACGCAGTATTTT. It codes for CASSPGSGNTDTQYF.

The genes are TRBV7-9 and TRBJ1-2; a possible D gene is TRBD1 (6 bases). Germline values: CDR1 SEHNR, CDR2 FQNEAQ (reference sequence). The CDR3 runs to 15 residues. Between the trimmed V and J ends, which lost 4 bases and 1 base, there was a span of 13 bases. The CDR3 reads CASSSKGVFNYGYTF. The CDR3 coding sequence is TGTGCCAGCAGCTCGAAGGGGGTGTTTAACTATGGCTACACCTTC.

This chain connects TRBV20-1 to TRBJ2-5, with a possible D match to TRBD1 (6 bases). Germline V gene sequence: CDR1 DFQATT, CDR2 SNEGSKA (reference sequence). The CDR3 totals 15 residues. V was clipped by 3 bases and J by 1 base, with 15 bases between them. CDR3 amino acids: CSASPDRTSQETQYF. The CDR3 DNA reads as TGCAGTGCTAGCCCCGACAGGACTTCCCAAGAGACCCAGTACTTC.

This clonotype was detected only a few times. The chain uses TRBV5-1 and TRBJ2-2; D is unclear. The V end lost 0 bases, the J end lost 0 bases, and 9 bases lay between the germline ends. The CDR3 extends over 16 amino acids. Per the germline V gene, CDR1 is SGHRS and CDR2 is YFSETQ. The CDR3 region is CASSLGRNANTGELFF. In nucleotides, the CDR3 is TGCGCCAGCAGCTTGGGACGCAACGCGAACACCGGGGAGCTGTTTTTT.

This clonotype came up many times. CDR3 protein: CASSPLQVPGANVLTF. CDR3 bases: TGCGCCAGCAGCCCGCTACAGGTTCCTGGGGCCAACGTCCTGACTTTC. This rearrangement joins TRBV5-1 to TRBJ2-6; D might be TRBD1 (5 bases). V lost 4 bases to trimming and J lost 2 bases, with 13 bases between them. The CDR3 sequence is 16 residues long. From germline, CDR1 is SGHRS and CDR2 YFSETQ.

Written as DNA, the CDR3 is TGCAGTGCCAGCTTTACCTCAAGCGGGGTTACCTACAATGAGCAGTTCTTC. Residues: CSASFTSSGVTYNEQFF. The chain uses TRBV20-1 and TRBJ2-1; TRBD2 matches at 7 bases. Germline values: CDR1 DFQATT, CDR2 SNEGSKA (reference sequence). V shed 6 bases and J 2 bases; nucleotides not matched to a gene: 16. The CDR3 has 17 amino acids.

This clonotype was detected a few times. This chain uses TRBV9 with TRBJ1-4; TRBD1 matches at 8 bases. The CDR3 loop spans 13 amino acids. Germline trimming cut 3 bases from V and 5 bases from J; bases unmatched to any gene: 0. Germline CDR1 reads SGDLS; CDR2 reads YYNGEE. This chain's CDR3 is CASSDRGNEKLFF. The CDR3 nucleotides read TGTGCCAGCAGCGACAGGGGGAATGAAAAACTGTTTTTT.

This clonotype came up many times. The rearrangement links TRBV6-2 or TRBV6-3 to TRBJ1-5; D might be TRBD1 (5 bases). Trimming took off 6 bases at V and 5 bases at J, with 17 bases between the two ends. Germline values: CDR1 MNHEY, CDR2 SVGEGT. This CDR3 region has 15 residues. CDR3 residues: CASSQGTASHQPQHF. Here the CDR3 DNA reads TGTGCCAGCAGCCAAGGGACGGCCTCCCATCAGCCCCAGCATTTT.

This clonotype was detected a few times. The genes are TRBV2 and TRBJ2-1, with D unresolved. Trimming left V 7 bases short and J 10 bases short, with 14 bases between. Germline V gene data show CDR1 as SNHLY and CDR2 as FYNNEI. CDR3 length equals 12 residues. CDR3 nucleotide sequence: TGTGCCAGCAATTATCTGGGCCCCGAGCAGTTCTTC. Encoded protein: CASNYLGPEQFF.

In this sample, this clonotype turned up many times. This chain joins TRBV28 and TRBJ2-1; 11 nucleotides match TRBD2. The germline gives CDR1 MDHEN, CDR2 SYDVKM. The CDR3 length is 15 residues. V gave up 4 bases and J gave up 7 bases; unmatched junction bases: 6. The CDR3 DNA sequence: TGTGCCAGCAGTTCAGGGACTAGCGGACGGAATGAGCAGTTCTTC. Amino acid sequence: CASSSGTSGRNEQFF.

In this sample, this clonotype turned up a few times. The J gene is TRBJ1-5, the V gene TRBV15; D gene uncertain. The germline V gene encodes CDR1 LNHNV and CDR2 YYDKDF (reference sequence). The V and J ends lost 0 bases and 4 bases respectively, with 4 bases between them. The CDR3 sequence is 13 residues long. The DNA of the CDR3 is TGTGCCACCAGCAGAGAAAAGAATCAGCCCCAGCATTTT. It is translated as CATSREKNQPQHF. The entire variable domain, with the rest obtained from reference TRBV15 and TRBJ1-5, is as follows: DAMVIQNPRYQVTQFGKPVTLSCSQTLNHNVMYWYQQKSSQAPKLLFHYYDKDFNNEADTPDNFQSRRPNTSFCFLDIRSPGLGDTAMYLCATSREKNQPQHFGDGTRLSIL.

This clonotype was seen many times. The rearrangement joins TRBV7-7 to TRBJ2-3; D is unresolved. The germline V and J ends were trimmed by 1 base and 2 bases, with 10 bases remaining between them. The CDR3 loop spans 15 amino acids. Germline CDR1 SSHAT, CDR2 FNYEAQ (reference sequence). The CDR3 DNA reads TGTGCCAGCAGCTTAGTAGGGTACCCCACAGATACGCAGTATTTT. Protein product: CASSLVGYPTDTQYF.

There are many counts of this clonotype. V is TRBV2 and J is TRBJ2-5; 7 bases line up with TRBD2. CDR1 SNHLY and CDR2 FYNNEI come from the germline V gene. The CDR3 runs 15 residues. Germline trimming cut 4 bases from V and 1 base from J; bases unmatched to any gene: 6. CDR3 in DNA: TGTGCCAGCAGTGCGGACCTAGCGGTCCAAGAGACCCAGTACTTC. It yields the protein CASSADLAVQETQYF.